These 7 T cell receptor beta chains were sequenced from one sample in a study of blood T cell repertoires in COVID-19. Measured with immunoSEQ multiplex PCR; TCRdb has only the in-frame clones, and not every one. Counted here are 470,000 or so clones, roughly 90% occurring once; the ten biggest clones make up around 4.4%. Sequencing used peripheral blood. The source of these receptors is a woman in her twenties or thirties with acute or convalescent COVID-19.

The chain combines TRBV3-1 (or the pseudogene TRBV3-2) with TRBJ1-2; 7 nucleotides align to TRBD1. Trimming took 4 bases from V and 14 from J; bases not matched to a gene: 13. CDR1 is LGHDT, CDR2 YNNKEL, per germline (reference sequence). The CDR3 is 13 residues long. The CDR3 DNA reads TGTGCCAGCAGCCCCTGGACAGGAGTCCCTCAAACCTTC. It translates to CASSPWTGVPQTF.

The chain couples TRBV29-1 to TRBJ2-7, with no clear D. The CDR3 runs to 13 residues. Between the trimmed V and J ends, which lost 4 bases and 2 bases, there was a span of 12 bases. Germline-derived CDR1 and CDR2 are SQVTM and ANQGSEA. Here the CDR3 DNA reads TGCAGCGTTGCGATTGGCGGAACCTACGAGCAGTACTTC. Its protein product is CSVAIGGTYEQYF.

The chain links TRBV5-1 to TRBJ2-1; 7 nucleotides match TRBD1. The V and J ends lost 6 bases and 1 base, in that order; junction bases with no gene match: 7. The CDR3 totals 15 residues. In germline, CDR1 is SGHRS, CDR2 YFSETQ. The CDR3 DNA is TGCGCCAGCAAGGGGGCGCAGGGTTCCTACAATGAGCAGTTCTTC. It specifies CASKGAQGSYNEQFF.

V usage is TRBV7-3 and J usage is TRBJ2-5, with D hard to call. From germline, CDR1 is SGHTA and CDR2 FQGTGA. This CDR3 has 13 amino acids. Trimming cost V 4 bases and J 5 bases, with 11 bases left between them. The CDR3 region is CASSYLAAETQYF. In DNA form, the CDR3 reads TGTGCCAGCAGCTACTTAGCCGCCGAGACCCAGTACTTC. The full variable domain, rest sourced from reference TRBV7-3 and TRBJ2-5, is GAGVSQTPSNKVTEKGKYVELRCDPISGHTALYWYRQSLGQGPEFLIYFQGTGAADDSGLPNDRFFAVRPEGSVSTLKIQRTERGDSAVYLCASSYLAAETQYFGPGTRLLVL.

The chain recombines TRBV18 with TRBJ2-6, with TRBD1 identical over 9 bases. The CDR3 consists of 20 residues. The germline gives CDR1 KGHSH, CDR2 LQKENI. The junction had 15 bases not matched to a gene; V was cut back by 3 bases and J by 3 bases. The CDR3 DNA reads as TGTGCCAGCTCACCGAATTCCGGGACAGGGCCGTTGAATGGGGCCAACGTCCTGACTTTC. This codes for CASSPNSGTGPLNGANVLTF.

This clone was recorded only once. The rearrangement joins TRBV5-8 to TRBJ1-3, with D unresolved. Trimming took 0 bases from V and 1 from J, leaving 5 bases between them. Germline V CDR1 and CDR2: SGHTS, YDEGEE. The CDR3 is 14 amino acids. The CDR3 region is CASSLEQSGNTIYF. The CDR3 region has the DNA TGTGCCAGCAGCTTGGAACAGTCTGGAAACACCATATATTTT.

The chain employs TRBV24-1 and TRBJ2-1; maybe TRBD1 (5 bases). This CDR3 has 11 amino acids. CDR1 is KGHDR, CDR2 SFDVKD, per germline. The V end was cut by 11 bases, the J end by 7 bases, with 11 bases between. Here the CDR3 reads CASGAGNEQFF. The CDR3, as DNA: TGTGCCAGTGGGGCAGGGAATGAGCAGTTCTTC.